This TCR beta chain was retrieved from a study of T-cell reconstitution after alpha-beta-depleted transplantation in children (TCRdb year 2016). A note on the overall study: T-cell immune reconstitution after TCRalphabeta/CD19-depleted allogeneic hematopoietic cell transplantation in children was quantitatively tracked in the study by means of TCR repertoire profiling. Study-wide conclusions, independent of this receptor: Over the following months the frequencies of hyperexpanded clones went down, and after one year T-cell counts and TCRbeta diversity were mostly credited to newly produced T cells. In some patients, the high TCRbeta diversity seen at day 60 was put down to recipient T cells and intrathymic progenitors that had survived conditioning. The apparently early alphabetaT-cell count recovery about two months after transplant was reportedly dependent on only several hundred rapidly expanded clones derived from non-depleted graft cells.

The treatment or condition label on this specimen signifies: allogeneic hematopoietic cell transplantation with graft depleted of TCRalphabeta T cells and CD19 B cells. The children who served as transplant recipients had been given grafts of TCRalphabeta/CD19-depleted allogeneic hematopoietic cells. Counted from cysteine to phenylalanine, this CDR3 has 15 amino acids. Only the CDR3 part of the read is kept: 45 bases, read in frame from the first base. Per the germline V gene, LGHNA is the CDR1 and YSLEER is the CDR2. V is reduced by 4 bases and J by 4 bases, leaving a spacing of 13 bases between them. The library was obtained by PCR. The sequencer was an Illumina HiSeq 2500. TCR library preparation used molecular barcoding, with unique molecular identifiers applied to normalize quantification of the TCRbeta repertoire. TCRdb passed the public sequencing reads through fastp at Q25 and MiXCR, retaining productive beta sequences. Identical CDR3 proteins give one entry, which carries the most common genes and DNA. The sample contains roughly 340,000 distinct CDR3 sequences, under 20% of them found a single time. Of the sample, around 41% falls within the top ten clones.

This clonotype was picked up a small number of times. Its antigen is unknown. No much larger clone is present one base from it, and per-base qualities are unavailable. This receptor chain uses TRBV4-3 and TRBJ1-4; TRBD1 could be the D gene, as 6 bases match. This clonotype originated in a male patient between 2 and 10 years old who had a stem cell transplant for acute lymphoblastic leukemia, so the T cells may come from the graft donor. Material: PBMCs, mostly from graft donor cells, obtained 360 days after TCRalphabeta/CD19-depleted stem cell transplant. The CDR3 amino acid sequence is: CASSRTGWSNEKLFF. The sequence in DNA is TGCGCCAGCAGCCGCACAGGGTGGAGTAATGAAAAACTGTTTTTT.